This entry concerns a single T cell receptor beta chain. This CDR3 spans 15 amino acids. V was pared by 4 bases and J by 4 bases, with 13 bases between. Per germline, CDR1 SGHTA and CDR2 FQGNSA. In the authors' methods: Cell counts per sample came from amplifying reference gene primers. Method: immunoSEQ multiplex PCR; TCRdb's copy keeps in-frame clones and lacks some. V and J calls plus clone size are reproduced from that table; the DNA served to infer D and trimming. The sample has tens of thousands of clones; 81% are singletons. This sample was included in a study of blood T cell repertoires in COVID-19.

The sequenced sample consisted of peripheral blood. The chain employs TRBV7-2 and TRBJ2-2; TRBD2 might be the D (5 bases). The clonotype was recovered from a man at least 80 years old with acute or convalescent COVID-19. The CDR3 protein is CASSSSRRGTGELFF. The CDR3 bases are TGTGCCAGCAGCTCATCCCGCCGGGGCACCGGGGAGCTGTTTTTT.